This note documents a single T cell receptor beta chain sequence. What it binds is unknown. Sequenced by immunoSEQ multiplex PCR; TCRdb stores in-frame clones only, minus some. The data contain about 2.3 million clones, 85% to 95% of them singletons. This sample is part of a study of shared clonotypes between healthy human individuals. The V segment lost 0 bases and the J segment 0 bases; nucleotides outside the gene matches: 4. The CDR3 sequence is 17 residues long. CDR1 and CDR2 from the germline V gene are SGHRS and YFSETQ. Study-wide points: Investigators expected sequencing depth to affect clonotype sharing among donors.

Material for sequencing was naive CD4+ T cells from PBMCs. Indicated subset: CD45RA+ positively selected. The origin of this receptor is a man between 18 and 29 years old in good health. Some clones in this sample may be carry-over from other donors' samples. J is TRBJ2-4 and V is TRBV5-1, with TRBD1 matching 9 bases. The CDR3, as DNA: TGCGCCAGCAGCTTGGATGGGACAGGGATAGCCAAAAACATTCAGTACTTC. Its protein is CASSLDGTGIAKNIQYF. The complete variable domain, with remaining parts taken from reference TRBV5-1 and TRBJ2-4, reads KAGVTQTPRYLIKTRGQQVTLSCSPISGHRSVSWYQQTPGQGLQFLFEYFSETQRNKGNFPGRFSGRQFSNSRSEMNVSTLELGDSALYLCASSLDGTGIAKNIQYFGAGTRLSVL.